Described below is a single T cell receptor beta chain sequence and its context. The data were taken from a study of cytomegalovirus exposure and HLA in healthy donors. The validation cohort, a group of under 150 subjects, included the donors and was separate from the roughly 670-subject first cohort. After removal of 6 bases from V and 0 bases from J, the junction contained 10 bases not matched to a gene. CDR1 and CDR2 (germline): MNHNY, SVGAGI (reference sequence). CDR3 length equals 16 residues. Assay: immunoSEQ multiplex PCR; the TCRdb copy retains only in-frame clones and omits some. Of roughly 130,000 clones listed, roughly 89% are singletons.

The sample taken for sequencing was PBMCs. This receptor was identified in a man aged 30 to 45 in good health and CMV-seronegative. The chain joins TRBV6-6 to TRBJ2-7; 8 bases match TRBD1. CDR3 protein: CASRQPGTGSSYEQYF. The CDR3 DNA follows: TGTGCCAGCAGGCAACCTGGGACAGGCTCCTCCTACGAGCAGTACTTC.